This T cell receptor beta chain was documented in a study of graft-versus-host responses after intestinal transplantation. Sequenced by immunoSEQ multiplex PCR; TCRdb stores in-frame clones only, minus some. The data show over 45,000 clones, roughly 91% seen once. Whole-study results and caveats: Those patients showing graft-donor T cell macrochimerism displayed high graft-versus-host to host-versus-graft clonal ratios in allografts.

Turning to this clone: Its antigen remains unknown.

The length of the CDR3 is 13 residues. V was shortened by 2 bases and J by 3 bases, with 8 bases between the two germline ends. The germline V gene has CDR1 GTSNPN and CDR2 SVGIG (reference sequence). The receptor's source is a human patient who received an intestinal transplant, so some T cells may come from the graft donor. The specimen comprised PBMCs, sampled around 820 days after a first intestinal transplant, on the day of a second. The chain combines TRBV30 with TRBJ1-3; D is unclear. In DNA, the CDR3 is TGTGCCTGGAGTTCGGGTGTTGGAAACACCATATATTTT. Amino acids: CAWSSGVGNTIYF.